The next 18 T cell receptor beta chains were all read from a single sample in a study of blood T cell repertoires in COVID-19. Here immunoSEQ multiplex PCR was the method, and the copy in TCRdb shows in-frame clones only, minus some. The data hold roughly 210,000 clones, with about 88% observed a single time. The specimen sequenced was peripheral blood. Source of these receptors: a man aged 65 to 79 with acute or convalescent COVID-19.

The chain is built from TRBV7-9 and TRBJ2-7; 9 bases align to TRBD1. There are 16 residues in the CDR3. V gave up 2 bases and J gave up 7 bases; unmatched junction bases: 12. Germline V lookup: CDR1 SEHNR, CDR2 FQNEAQ (reference sequence). CDR3 sequence reads: CASSLNFGQGNREQYF. The CDR3 DNA sequence: TGTGCCAGCAGCTTAAATTTCGGACAGGGGAACCGAGAGCAGTACTTC.

The genes are TRBV24-1 and TRBJ1-2; possibly TRBD1 for D (5 bases). Per the germline V gene, CDR1 is KGHDR and CDR2 is SFDVKD. Between the trimmed V and J ends, which lost 7 bases and 0 bases, there was a span of 8 bases. This CDR3 comprises 13 residues. The DNA for the CDR3 is TGTGCCACCAGGCAGGGAACTAACTATGGCTACACCTTC. Translating it yields CATRQGTNYGYTF.

The chain is built from TRBV29-1 and TRBJ2-4; 10 bases align to TRBD1. V lost 5 bases, J lost 7 bases, and 5 bases stayed unmatched. The CDR3 extends over 13 amino acids. Germline V CDR1 and CDR2: SQVTM, ANQGSEA. In nucleotides, the CDR3 is TGCAGCGTTTCGTGGACAGGGGGGAACATTCAGTACTTC. Translated: CSVSWTGGNIQYF.

The chain couples TRBV18 to TRBJ1-1, with D perhaps matching TRBD1 (6 bases). In germline, CDR1 is KGHSH, CDR2 LQKENI. V was cut by 0 bases and J by 2 bases, with 22 bases left in between. This CDR3 comprises 19 residues. CDR3 nucleotide sequence: TGTGCCAGCTCACCACCGCCTTACAGGGTTAAACAAGAAAACACTGAAGCTTTCTTT. Translated: CASSPPPYRVKQENTEAFF.

The V and J genes are TRBV9 and TRBJ2-7; TRBD1 agrees at 9 bases. V shed 4 bases and J 2 bases; nucleotides not matched to a gene: 10. The length of the CDR3 is 16 residues. CDR1 and CDR2 (germline): SGDLS, YYNGEE. CDR3 nucleotide sequence: TGTGCCAGCAGCCCCCAGAGGGGACAGGGTCCCTACGAGCAGTACTTC. It specifies CASSPQRGQGPYEQYF.

The chain combines TRBV9 with TRBJ2-3, with TRBD1 as a possible D gene (6 bases). The CDR3 loop spans 13 amino acids. Germline V gene data show CDR1 as SGDLS and CDR2 as YYNGEE. V was shortened by 2 bases and J by 6 bases, with 10 bases between the two germline ends. The CDR3 DNA is TGTGCCAGCAGCGTCAACAGGGCGGATACGCAGTATTTT. Translated: CASSVNRADTQYF.

The V gene is TRBV18, the J gene TRBJ2-7, with TRBD1 identical over 10 bases. The CDR3 has 15 amino acids. J gave up 3 bases and V 1 base, and 3 bases lay outside the gene matches. The germline V gene encodes CDR1 KGHSH and CDR2 LQKENI. CDR3 DNA: TGTGCCAGCTCACCACAGGGACAGGGGCTCTACGAGCAGTACTTC. Protein sequence: CASSPQGQGLYEQYF.

The J gene is TRBJ2-1, the V gene TRBV5-1, with D maybe TRBD1 (5 bases). Germline assignment: CDR1 SGHRS and CDR2 YFSETQ. The CDR3 has 16 amino acids. With 0 bases removed from V and 5 bases from J, the gap between germline ends came to 15 bases. The CDR3 DNA is TGCGCCAGCAGCTTGGACGTCGGGCAGGGAAACAATGAGCAGTTCTTC. It codes for CASSLDVGQGNNEQFF.

This clone showed up just once. The V and J genes are TRBV19 and TRBJ1-1, with D possibly being TRBD1 (5 bases). The CDR3 totals 14 residues. Between the trimmed V and J ends, which lost 6 bases and 10 bases, there was a span of 21 bases. Germline CDR1 LNHDA, CDR2 SQIVND (reference sequence). CDR3 residues: CASRKNDRNSGAFF. CDR3 bases: TGTGCCAGTAGAAAAAACGACAGAAACTCGGGAGCTTTCTTT.

This chain uses TRBV27 with TRBJ1-2; D is perhaps TRBD1 (6 bases). The V end was cut by 2 bases, the J end by 4 bases, with 26 bases between. The germline V gene encodes CDR1 MNHEY and CDR2 SMNVEV (reference sequence). CDR3 size: 19 residues. CDR3 loop: CASSLKSGGHQTWSYGYTF. The CDR3 DNA sequence: TGTGCCAGCAGTTTAAAGTCGGGGGGGCACCAAACCTGGAGCTATGGCTACACCTTC.

The chain has TRBV7-2 and TRBJ2-3, with D possibly matching TRBD2 (5 bases). The V end was cut by 2 bases, the J end by 0 bases, with 9 bases between. Germline assignment: CDR1 SGHTA and CDR2 FQGNSA. This CDR3 has 15 residues. Here the CDR3 DNA reads TGTGCCAGCAGCTTATTGGCGGGTAGCACAGATACGCAGTATTTT. This sequence encodes CASSLLAGSTDTQYF.

This sequence joins TRBV5-1 and TRBJ2-3, with a possible D match to TRBD2 (6 bases). CDR3 size: 14 residues. Germline CDR1 reads SGHRS; CDR2 reads YFSETQ. Between the trimmed V and J ends, which lost 6 bases and 5 bases, there was a span of 16 bases. CDR3 nucleotides: TGCGCCAGCAAGCCCGGGGGATCGGGAGATACGCAGTATTTT. Protein sequence: CASKPGGSGDTQYF.

This chain uses TRBV18 with TRBJ2-7; TRBD2 might be the D (5 bases). V was pared by 2 bases and J by 2 bases, with 10 bases between. CDR1 and CDR2 from the germline V gene are KGHSH and LQKENI. CDR3 length: 14 residues. CDR3 nucleotides: TGTGCCAGCTCACCAGGGCGGGCCCCCTACGAGCAGTACTTC. Its protein product is CASSPGRAPYEQYF.

V and J are TRBV6-1 and TRBJ2-5, with D uncertain. V lost 2 bases and J lost 5, with 12 bases in between. From germline, CDR1 is MNHNS and CDR2 SASEGT. The CDR3 runs 14 residues. The CDR3 DNA sequence: TGTGCCAGCAGTGAACTTAATTATGTGGAGACCCAGTACTTC. It codes for CASSELNYVETQYF.

This rearrangement joins TRBV6-5 to TRBJ2-1; D is ambiguous. CDR3 length: 15 residues. From germline, CDR1 is MNHEY and CDR2 SVGAGI. Trimming cost V 2 bases and J 0 bases, with 8 bases left between them. The CDR3 protein is CASSYQSSSYNEQFF. CDR3 in DNA: TGTGCCAGCAGTTACCAGTCTAGCTCCTACAATGAGCAGTTCTTC.

The rearrangement uses TRBV5-1 and TRBJ2-1; 7 bases align to TRBD1. The CDR3 has 14 residues. CDR1 SGHRS and CDR2 YFSETQ come from the germline V gene. After removal of 7 bases from V and 3 bases from J, the junction contained 7 bases not matched to a gene. DNA for the CDR3: TGCGCCAGCCAAGGGACAGACTTCTACAATGAGCAGTTCTTC. This translates into CASQGTDFYNEQFF.

The rearrangement uses TRBV28 and TRBJ2-2, with D perhaps matching TRBD1 (6 bases). The CDR3 spans 17 residues. Germline V gives CDR1 MDHEN, CDR2 SYDVKM. V dropped 1 base and J dropped 5 bases, with 17 bases sitting between them. DNA for the CDR3: TGTGCCAGCAGTTTATCCTCTGGCCAGGGGAAAACCGGGGAGCTGTTTTTT. Translated, it gives CASSLSSGQGKTGELFF.

CDR3 sequence: CSATSGTRSYF. Written as DNA, the CDR3 is TGCAGTGCTACGTCCGGGACTCGATCTTACTTC. The V gene is TRBV20-1, the J gene TRBJ2-7; weak D call: TRBD2 (6 bases). V was pared by 4 bases and J by 13 bases, with 17 bases between. CDR3 length: 11 residues. The V gene's germline CDR1 is DFQATT and CDR2 SNEGSKA (reference sequence).